This T cell receptor (beta chain) was profiled in a study of blood T cell repertoires in COVID-19 (dated by TCRdb to 2020 to 2022). About the full investigation: Collaborator samples came from the United States, Italy and Spain and covered acute and convalescent phases of COVID-19. The material from the prospective study consisted of cDNA or gDNA derived from T cells, B-cell-depleted T cells, or PBMCs. Subjects who had been exposed to COVID-19, were actively infected with it, or had recovered from it provided the deeply sampled blood TCRbeta repertoires that made up the dataset. A freely available public database, intended as a resource for researchers studying the immune response to SARS-CoV-2, is where the repertoires were released. The samples were drawn from the first 160 participants of the ongoing ImmuneRACE study and from some 1,300 subjects provided by 6 global collaborators. Sample metadata almost always included a de-identified subject ID, COVID-19 status, age in years and sex. Where HLA class I and class II types were available, the types were taken from metadata supplied by the sample provider, not from assay-based typing. General conclusions and limits of the study: The amount of clinical and demographic metadata varied by source and participant and was provided uncurated.

One collaborating source in Seattle enrolled patients during active infection and followed them longitudinally through the course of disease. Whole blood was collected in K2EDTA tubes by collaborating institutions according to the institutions' own protocols. For TCRbeta analysis, collaborators shipped samples in one of three forms: frozen whole blood, isolated PBMCs, or DNA extracted from either of those sample types. Based on the germline V gene (reference sequence), the CDR1 and CDR2 sequences are MNHEY and SMNVEV. Trimming takes 5 bases off V and 4 bases off J; junction bases not matched to a gene: 10. Taken from cysteine to phenylalanine, the CDR3 has 16 residues. The retained sequence is limited to the CDR3, 48 bases, with the frame set at the first base. In regard to this clone: What antigen it recognizes has not been identified. One base away there is no much larger clone; base qualities are not given.

The immunoSEQ Assay, a bias-controlled multiplex PCR, was used to amplify TCRbeta CDR3 regions from genomic DNA. Concerning the study's data processing: The number of nucleated cells in each sample was estimated from the amplification of reference gene primers within the assay. Sequence reads were collapsed and filtered to measure the absolute abundance of every unique TCRbeta CDR3 rearrangement. Productive Simpson clonality was computed per sample as the square root of Simpson's diversity index over productive rearrangements. TCRdb's version of the immuneACCESS table is confined to in-frame rearrangements and falls short of the full clone set. An unresolved V gene accounts for under half of the shortfall where checked; the remainder is of unknown origin. V, J and clone size reflect that table, while D and trimming were determined from the DNA. The sample has nearly 300,000 clones on record, 65% to 85% of them singletons. The ten largest clones take up around 1.6% of the sample.

Sample: peripheral blood. The clonotype was recovered from a human donor with COVID-19, enrolled during active disease. The donor label of this sample is uncertain. The chain links TRBV27 with TRBJ2-1, and TRBD1 aligns with 8 junction nucleotides. The nucleotides are TGTGCCAGCAGTGGACGACAGGGGCCTAGTTACAATGAGCAGTTCTTC. Its coded protein is CASSGRQGPSYNEQFF.